This T cell receptor beta chain was observed in a study of CD8 T cells in Susac syndrome. The CDR3 runs 17 residues. With 0 bases removed from V and 2 bases from J, the gap between germline ends came to 11 bases. Germline V gene lookup returns CDR1 SGHAT and CDR2 FQNNGV. Roughly 0.5 to 1 ug RNA was reverse transcribed with random hexamers. TCRdb fed the immunoSEQ multiplex PCR reads into MiXCR, producing one record per CDR3 protein. The profile covers about 430,000 distinct CDR3 sequences, with approximately 89% appearing a single time and about 0.12% taken by the ten largest. The origin of this receptor is a human donor with multiple sclerosis. V usage is TRBV11-2 and J usage is TRBJ2-6; D might be TRBD1 (5 bases). The sequencing input was CD8+ T cells from PBMCs. The CDR3 spells CASSLDLVGAGANVLTF. The DNA of the CDR3 is TGTGCCAGCAGCTTAGATCTCGTAGGGGCTGGGGCCAACGTCCTGACTTTC.